These T cell receptor beta chains were read from a single sample in a study of cytomegalovirus exposure and HLA in healthy donors. Libraries were prepared by immunoSEQ multiplex PCR; TCRdb keeps only in-frame clonotypes and omits some of them. The table has fewer than 200,000 clones, approximately 70% seen once. The sequencing input was PBMCs. Receptors were obtained from a man aged 35-49 years in good health and CMV-seropositive. The CDR3 runs from the conserved cysteine through the conserved F or W. Fields, in order: V gene, clone size, D gene, J gene, CDR3 protein, CDR3 DNA. D genes are given only for firm matches. Not every row has a clone size; where given, it reads once, few, many or a size class.

TRBV11-2	NA	NA	TRBJ1-5	CASSLGGTGQPQHF	TGTGCCAGCAGCTTGGGAGGAACCGGTCAGCCCCAGCATTTT
TRBV2	once	NA	TRBJ1-6	CASAGNSPLHF	TGTGCCAGCGCGGGGAATTCACCCCTCCACTTT
TRBV5-1	NA	NA	TRBJ2-1	CASSGGTSSYNEQFF	TGCGCCAGCAGCGGCGGGACGAGCTCCTACAATGAGCAGTTCTTC
TRBV18	few	TRBD1	TRBJ1-1	CASSREQGAEAFF	TGTGCCAGCTCACGTGAGCAGGGGGCTGAAGCTTTCTTT
TRBV5-1	NA	TRBD2	TRBJ2-3	CASSLLAGGAGDTQYF	TGCGCCAGCAGCTTGTTGGCGGGGGGCGCGGGAGATACGCAGTATTTT
TRBV27	once	NA	TRBJ2-3	CASSGANTQYF	TGTGCCAGCAGCGGAGCGAATACGCAGTATTTT
TRBV9	NA	NA	TRBJ2-6	CASSVWKAGSSGANVLTF	TGTGCCAGCAGCGTATGGAAGGCAGGTTCCTCTGGGGCCAACGTCCTGACTTTC
TRBV5-1	few	TRBD1	TRBJ1-1	CASSQGGMDTEAFF	TGCGCCAGCAGCCAGGGGGGCATGGACACTGAAGCTTTCTTT
TRBV19	NA	NA	TRBJ1-2	CASKEGTSVVYGYTF	TGTGCCAGTAAGGAGGGAACATCTGTTGTTTATGGCTACACCTTC
TRBV13	once	NA	TRBJ2-7	CASSPSTRTDPYEQYF	TGTGCCAGCAGCCCTTCAACTAGGACAGATCCCTACGAGCAGTACTTC
TRBV6-5	once	TRBD1	TRBJ1-1	CASKKQGIEAFF	TGTGCCAGCAAGAAACAGGGGATTGAAGCTTTCTTT
TRBV20-1	NA	NA	TRBJ1-1	CSAEPEAFF	TGCAGTGCTGAGCCTGAAGCTTTCTTT
TRBV9	few	NA	TRBJ1-2	CASSVGGEGYGYTF	TGTGCCAGCAGCGTAGGAGGGGAGGGTTATGGCTACACCTTC
TRBV9	few	NA	TRBJ2-1	CASSVGSQISYNEQFF	TGTGCCAGCAGCGTAGGATCCCAGATCTCCTACAATGAGCAGTTCTTC
TRBV18	NA	NA	TRBJ1-4	CASSPQERTENEKLFF	TGTGCCAGCTCACCGCAAGAGAGGACAGAGAATGAAAAACTGTTTTTT
TRBV30	NA	NA	TRBJ1-1	CAWSRKSEAFF	TGTGCCTGGTCCAGGAAGTCTGAAGCTTTCTTT
TRBV10-1	NA	NA	TRBJ1-2	CASTDKSVYTF	TGCGCCAGCACCGACAAGTCCGTCTACACCTTC
TRBV4-2	few	NA	TRBJ1-4	CASSRGATNEKLFF	TGTGCCAGCAGCCGAGGCGCAACTAATGAAAAACTGTTTTTT
TRBV9	NA	NA	TRBJ2-1	CASSATGTHGNEQFF	TGTGCCAGCAGCGCAACCGGGACACATGGGAATGAGCAGTTCTTC
TRBV27	NA	TRBD1	TRBJ2-3	CASSLSGGTGRADTQYF	TGTGCCAGCAGTTTATCCGGCGGGACAGGGAGGGCAGATACGCAGTATTTT
TRBV27	NA	NA	TRBJ1-1	CASSLTYGMNTEAFF	TGTGCCAGCAGTTTAACTTACGGGATGAACACTGAAGCTTTCTTT
TRBV29-1	once	TRBD1	TRBJ2-7	CSLTGGGSSYEQYF	TGCAGCTTGACAGGGGGGGGAAGCTCCTACGAGCAGTACTTC
TRBV29-1	NA	TRBD1	TRBJ1-2	CSAREGALGYTF	TGCAGCGCCCGGGAGGGGGCCCTTGGCTACACCTTC
TRBV5-1	once	NA	TRBJ1-1	CASSGGNMNTEAFF	TGCGCCAGCAGCGGGGGCAATATGAACACTGAAGCTTTCTTT
TRBV19	NA	NA	TRBJ1-5	CASSIDLGQPQHF	TGTGCCAGTAGTATAGATCTGGGCCAGCCCCAGCATTTT
TRBV7-6	few	NA	TRBJ1-1	CASSSYRVENTEAFF	TGTGCCAGCAGCTCCTACAGGGTAGAGAACACTGAAGCTTTCTTT
TRBV15	NA	NA	TRBJ2-1	CAASRALNSVFF	TGTGCCGCCAGCAGAGCGTTGAATAGTGTGTTCTTC
TRBV7-2	NA	TRBD2	TRBJ2-1	CASSLGSGGDNEQFF	TGTGCCAGCAGCTTAGGGAGCGGGGGGGACAATGAGCAGTTCTTC
TRBV27	NA	NA	TRBJ2-7	CASSLGTSYEQYF	TGTGCCAGCAGTTTAGGGACATCCTACGAGCAGTACTTC
TRBV6-5	NA	NA	TRBJ1-2	CASTGTSFNYGYTF	TGTGCCAGCACCGGGACTTCTTTTAACTATGGCTACACCTTC
TRBV4-3	NA	TRBD1	TRBJ2-7	CASSAGQGTYEQYF	TGCGCCAGCAGCGCTGGACAGGGAACCTACGAGCAGTACTTC
TRBV15	NA	NA	TRBJ1-1	CATSRDMRAEAFF	TGTGCCACCAGCAGAGATATGAGGGCTGAAGCTTTCTTT
TRBV18	NA	TRBD1	TRBJ2-2	CASSPPDRGALTGELFF	TGTGCCAGCTCACCACCCGACAGGGGGGCGTTGACCGGGGAGCTGTTTTTT
TRBV14	few	NA	TRBJ2-1	CASSQDRAGKDEQFF	TGTGCCAGCAGCCAAGATCGGGCGGGAAAAGATGAGCAGTTCTTC
TRBV5-1	NA	NA	TRBJ1-1	CTSSLAGGTNTEAFF	TGCACCAGCAGCTTAGCCGGGGGGACCAACACTGAAGCTTTCTTT
TRBV7-9	NA	NA	TRBJ2-7	CASSNFPADSPLREQYF	TGTGCCAGCAGCAACTTCCCCGCGGACAGTCCCCTACGAGAGCAGTACTTC
TRBV7-9	NA	NA	TRBJ2-7	CASRDGPEAGPYEQYF	TGTGCCAGCAGAGATGGGCCCGAAGCGGGCCCCTACGAGCAGTACTTC
TRBV9	NA	TRBD1	TRBJ2-1	CASGQGGDEQFF	TGTGCCAGCGGACAGGGCGGGGATGAGCAGTTCTTC
TRBV9	few	NA	TRBJ1-4	CASSGAGGRGSEKLFF	TGTGCCAGCAGCGGAGCGGGAGGCAGGGGCAGTGAAAAACTGTTTTTT
TRBV7-3	NA	TRBD1	TRBJ2-5	CASSRGQQETQYF	TGTGCCAGCAGCCGGGGACAGCAAGAGACCCAGTACTTC
TRBV5-5	NA	NA	TRBJ2-2	CASSAYGGRENTGELFF	TGTGCCAGCAGCGCGTACGGCGGACGGGAGAACACCGGGGAGCTGTTTTTT
TRBV4-3	NA	TRBD2	TRBJ2-2	CASSQNAAGTGGELFF	TGCGCCAGCAGCCAAAATGCAGCGGGGACGGGCGGGGAGCTGTTTTTT
TRBV4-1	few	NA	TRBJ1-3	CASSQDRQILSGNTIYF	TGCGCCAGCAGCCAGGACCGACAGATTCTCTCTGGAAACACCATATATTTT
TRBV5-1	few	NA	TRBJ1-4	CASSQTGREDEKLFF	TGCGCCAGCAGCCAAACCGGGAGGGAGGATGAAAAACTGTTTTTT
TRBV18	once	NA	TRBJ2-7	CASSPEMGAYEQYF	TGTGCCAGCTCACCAGAAATGGGAGCCTACGAGCAGTACTTC
TRBV2	NA	NA	TRBJ2-7	CASTMDSQVKVYEQYF	TGTGCCAGCACCATGGACAGCCAAGTTAAAGTCTACGAGCAGTACTTC